The rows below give T cell receptor beta chains drawn from one sample of a study of molecular identifiers for immune sequencing clone quantification. Using its own MiXCR run on the PCR reads, TCRdb lists one record per CDR3 protein. The sample carries approximately 90,000 distinct CDR3 sequences, about 21% recorded once. Specimen: naive CD8+ T cells from blood, with Jurkat cell RNA spiked in. Receptors were obtained from a human donor in good health. Some libraries in this study had Jurkat cell RNA spiked in. Both conserved end residues are part of each CDR3. The order of the fields is clone size, V gene, D gene, J gene, CDR3 DNA, CDR3 protein. D genes are given only for firm matches. Clone size appears in some rows only: once, few, many, or a class for an expanded clone.

many	TRBV4-2	.	TRBJ2-7	TGTGCCAGCAGCCAAGATCCCGCGGGGAGCTCCTACGAGCAGTACTTC	CASSQDPAGSSYEQYF
few	TRBV4-1	TRBD2	TRBJ2-1	TGCGCCAGCAGCCACGGACTAGCGGGAGCTTGGTACAATGAGCAGTTCTTC	CASSHGLAGAWYNEQFF
many	TRBV20-1	.	TRBJ2-7	TGCAGTGCTAGAGATCTGTCAGGGGCCTACTACGAGCAGTACTTC	CSARDLSGAYYEQYF
few	TRBV28	.	TRBJ2-7	TGTGCCAGCAGTCCCGGACTAACTCCGGGGGAGCAGTACTTC	CASSPGLTPGEQYF
many	TRBV2	.	TRBJ1-5	TGTGCCAGCAGTGACACAGATAGCAATCAGCCCCAGCATTTT	CASSDTDSNQPQHF
few	TRBV19	.	TRBJ2-2	TGTGCCAGTAGTACCTTTTTGGGGGACACCGGGGAGCTGTTTTTT	CASSTFLGDTGELFF
many	TRBV4-3	.	TRBJ2-3	TGCGCCAGCAGCCAAGACTCCTCAGCTGGAGATACGCAGTATTTT	CASSQDSSAGDTQYF
many	TRBV2	.	TRBJ1-5	TGTGCCAGCAGTGTAGTTTATCAGCCCCAGCATTTT	CASSVVYQPQHF
few	TRBV2	.	TRBJ1-4	TGTGCCAGCAGTGGCGAAAATGAAAAACTGTTTTTT	CASSGENEKLFF
few	TRBV19	.	TRBJ2-7	TGTGCCAGTAGTATTTCGTCGGACGGTTCCATCTACGAGCAGTACTTC	CASSISSDGSIYEQYF
.	TRBV27	TRBD1	TRBJ2-7	TGTGCCAGCAGTTTAGGAGGACAGGGGGTCTACGAGCAGTACTTC	CASSLGGQGVYEQYF
.	TRBV4-1	.	TRBJ2-7	TGCGCCAGCAGCCAAGAACCGGGACCCATGAGCTCCTACGAGCAGTACTTC	CASSQEPGPMSSYEQYF
many	TRBV12-3/TRBV12-4	.	TRBJ2-4	TGTGCCAGCAGCCCAGGGGGGGGGGCAGCGCCCAAAAACATTCAGTACTTC	CASSPGGGAAPKNIQYF
many	TRBV4-3	TRBD2	TRBJ2-3	TGCGCCAGCAGCCAAGATCCTAGCGGGAGTGGTGATACGCAGTATTTT	CASSQDPSGSGDTQYF
many	TRBV7-9	.	TRBJ2-7	TGTGCCAGCAGCGTCGGGGTTTACGAGCAGTACTTC	CASSVGVYEQYF
.	TRBV12-3/TRBV12-4	.	TRBJ2-1	TGTGCCAGCACCCCGTTGGGGAACAATGAGCAGTTCTTC	CASTPLGNNEQFF
few	TRBV3-1	TRBD2	TRBJ2-7	TGTGCCAGCAGCCCTTATACTAGCGGAGGCCCCTTGGAGCAGTACTTC	CASSPYTSGGPLEQYF
many	TRBV5-6	.	TRBJ2-5	TGTGCCAGCAGCTTGGCCCGGGGATTGGAGACCCAGTACTTC	CASSLARGLETQYF
many	TRBV6-6	.	TRBJ2-1	TGTGCCAGCAGTTACCGGGGGGCCGTCGATGAGCAGTTCTTC	CASSYRGAVDEQFF
.	TRBV19	.	TRBJ1-1	TGTGCCACAATACCGGGACCCCTGTCCACTGAAGCTTTCTTT	CATIPGPLSTEAFF
many	TRBV4-3	.	TRBJ2-7	TGCGCCAGCAGCCAAGATGCAGGGCGCTACGAGCAGTACTTC	CASSQDAGRYEQYF
few	TRBV19	.	TRBJ1-1	TGTGCCAGTAGCCCTGGGGGGGGGGATATCATTGCTTTCTTT	CASSPGGGDIIAFF
.	TRBV6-5	.	TRBJ2-4	TGTGCCAGCAGTTACTCGGGGGCTAGGGACATTCAGTACTTC	CASSYSGARDIQYF
.	TRBV7-9	.	TRBJ1-5	TGTGCCAGCAGCCTAATGGGGGATAGCAATCAGCCCCAGCATTTT	CASSLMGDSNQPQHF
many	TRBV7-6	.	TRBJ1-1	TGTGCCAGCAGCTTAACGGGGAACACTGAAGCTTTCTTT	CASSLTGNTEAFF
many	TRBV24-1	.	TRBJ2-1	TGTGCCACCAGTGATGGGGACAATGAGCAGTTCTTC	CATSDGDNEQFF
many	TRBV5-6	TRBD1	TRBJ1-1	TGTGCCAGCAGCTTGGCGAACAGGGGGCGAGGCACTGAAGCTTTCTTT	CASSLANRGRGTEAFF
many	TRBV13	.	TRBJ1-1	TGTGCCAGCAGCCCTAAGGGAGTTCTGAACACTGAAGCTTTCTTT	CASSPKGVLNTEAFF
.	TRBV9	.	TRBJ2-7	TGTGCCAGCAGCCCCGGCGCGGGAACCCCCAACGAGCAGTACTTC	CASSPGAGTPNEQYF
.	TRBV10-3	.	TRBJ2-1	TGTGCCATCATGTTGGGGCTAGCGCAAAACAATGAGCAGTTCTTC	CAIMLGLAQNNEQFF
.	TRBV5-5	.	TRBJ2-1	TGTGCCAGCAGCTCGGTCCCGATCGAACGGGGGGCCAAGTACAATGAGCAGTTCTTC	CASSSVPIERGAKYNEQFF
many	TRBV20-1	TRBD1	TRBJ1-1	TGCAGTGGCCGGACAGGGTTTAACACTGAAGCTTTCTTT	CSGRTGFNTEAFF
few	TRBV20-1	.	TRBJ2-6	TGCAGTGCTAACGATCGGGGCGGCCGCTCTGGGGCCAACGTCCTGACTTTC	CSANDRGGRSGANVLTF
few	TRBV12-3/TRBV12-4	.	TRBJ1-1	TGTGCCAGCAGTTCTTCCGGGGTACAGCGAGCTTTCTTT	CASSSSGVQRAFF
many	TRBV7-9	.	TRBJ2-3	TGTGCCAGCAGCCCCGGGATAGCGGATGGCACAGATACGCAGTATTTT	CASSPGIADGTDTQYF
many	TRBV11-3	TRBD1	TRBJ2-3	TGTGCCAGCAGCGCGAGGGACAGGGAAGATACGCAGTATTTT	CASSARDREDTQYF
many	TRBV19	TRBD1	TRBJ2-7	TGTGCCAGTAGAGAGGGACAGGGAGCTGGGTACGAGCAGTACTTC	CASREGQGAGYEQYF
few	TRBV9	.	TRBJ2-7	TGTGCCAGCTCCCCTTCGTGGGGTTCCTACGAGCAGTACTTC	CASSPSWGSYEQYF
many	TRBV28	.	TRBJ1-5	TGTGCCAGCAGTTCCCACCTGGACCATCAGCCCCAGCATTTT	CASSSHLDHQPQHF
many	TRBV3-1	TRBD2	TRBJ2-6	TGTGCCAGCACCCCGCAGGGAGGGTCTGGGGCCAACGTCCTGACTTTC	CASTPQGGSGANVLTF
many	TRBV29-1	.	TRBJ2-7	TGCAGCGCCCAGGGTGGTAGCGAGCAGTACTTC	CSAQGGSEQYF
many	TRBV19	TRBD2	TRBJ2-7	TGTGCCAGTAGTATAAGCGGGGGGTCCGAGCAGTACTTC	CASSISGGSEQYF
many	TRBV27	TRBD2	TRBJ2-7	TGTGCCAGCAGTTCCGGGACTAGCGGGTACAGCGAGCAGTACTTC	CASSSGTSGYSEQYF
many	TRBV2	.	TRBJ1-2	TGTGCCAGCAGGGATTCCCCCAGGGAGAACTATGGCTACACCTTC	CASRDSPRENYGYTF
many	TRBV20-1	TRBD2	TRBJ2-7	TGCAGTGCTAGGGGAGCGGGGGGGCCCCAATACGAGCAGTACTTC	CSARGAGGPQYEQYF
many	TRBV2	.	TRBJ2-3	TGTGCCAGCAGTGAAGCGAGAAGCAGCACAGATACGCAGTATTTT	CASSEARSSTDTQYF
many	TRBV30	.	TRBJ1-1	TGTGCCTGGACAGCAACAAACACTGAAGCTTTCTTT	CAWTATNTEAFF
.	TRBV4-1	.	TRBJ2-7	TGCGCCAGCAGCCAAGTGCAGGACTCCTACGAGCAGTACTTC	CASSQVQDSYEQYF
few	TRBV2	TRBD2	TRBJ2-1	TGTGCCAGCAGCGGGGGACTAGCGGGAGCTCGTGAGCAGTTCTTC	CASSGGLAGAREQFF
.	TRBV12-3/TRBV12-4	TRBD1	TRBJ1-1	TGTGCCAGCAGTGGGGACAGGGGGGTTACTGAAGCTTTCTTT	CASSGDRGVTEAFF
many	TRBV27	TRBD2	TRBJ2-1	TGTGCCAGCAGTTTGGGACTAGCGGGATACAATGAGCAGTTCTTC	CASSLGLAGYNEQFF
many	TRBV9	TRBD2	TRBJ2-3	TGTGCCAGCAGGGGGACTAGCGGGGTGAGAAGCTCAGATACGCAGTATTTT	CASRGTSGVRSSDTQYF